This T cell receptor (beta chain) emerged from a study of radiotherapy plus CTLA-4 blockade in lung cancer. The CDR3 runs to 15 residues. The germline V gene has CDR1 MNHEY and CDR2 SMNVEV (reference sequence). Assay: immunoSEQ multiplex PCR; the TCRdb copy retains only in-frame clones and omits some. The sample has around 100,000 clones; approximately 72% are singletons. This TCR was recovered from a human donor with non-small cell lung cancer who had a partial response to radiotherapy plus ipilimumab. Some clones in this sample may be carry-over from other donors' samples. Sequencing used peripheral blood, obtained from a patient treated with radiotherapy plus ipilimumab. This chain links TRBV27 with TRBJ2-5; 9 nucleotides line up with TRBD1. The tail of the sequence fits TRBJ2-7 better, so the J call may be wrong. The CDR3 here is CARMMEGQGSYEQYF. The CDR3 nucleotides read TGTGCCCGTATGATGGAGGGACAGGGATCCTACGAGCAGTACTTC.